Presented here are 7 T cell receptor beta chains from one specimen sequenced in a study of blood T cells in healthy people across ages. It was with a sample-barcoded 5' primer and a J-beta primer mix that a second PCR of roughly 7 to 12 cycles was run. In TCRdb, the 5' RACE reads were re-called with MiXCR into one record per CDR3 protein. The table lists roughly 1,300,000 distinct CDR3 sequences, roughly 59% of them singletons, with 6.5% to 8.5% in the top ten. The sample consisted of blood. The source of these receptors is a man aged 18 to 29 in good health.

The chain combines TRBV20-1 with TRBJ1-1; D is ambiguous. V was trimmed by 5 bases and J by 6 bases, leaving 7 bases between them. The length of the CDR3 is 10 residues. The germline CDR1 and CDR2 sequences are DFQATT and SNEGSKA (reference sequence). The CDR3 protein is CSARSPEAFF. As DNA, the CDR3 is TGCAGTGCTCGGTCCCCTGAAGCTTTCTTT.

In the case of this clonotype: One junction end does not reproduce the germline sequence, and a read error may be involved. The chain carries TRBV25-1 and TRBJ1-2; TRBD1 might be the D (5 bases). The CDR3 sequence is 15 residues long. The germline gives CDR1 MGHDK, CDR2 SYGVNS. CDR3 in amino acids: CASSERGRGGYGYTF. Written as DNA, the CDR3 is TGCGCCAGCAGTGAACGCGGACGGGGGGGTTATGGCTACACCTTC.

The chain employs TRBV7-9 and TRBJ2-3, with D possibly TRBD1 on 6 matching bases. Germline CDR1 and CDR2: SEHNR and FQNEAQ (reference sequence). This CDR3 is 14 amino acids long. Trimming left V 5 bases short and J 5 bases short, with 14 bases between. CDR3 bases: TGTGCCAGCAGCATAACAGGGTTTGAAGATACGCAGTATTTT. Its protein is CASSITGFEDTQYF.

The chain links TRBV27 to TRBJ2-4; 10 bases fit TRBD2. The end of the DNA is better explained by TRBJ2-5, so the J call may be wrong. This CDR3 has 15 residues. CDR1 and CDR2 from the germline V gene are MNHEY and SMNVEV (reference sequence). CDR3 DNA sequence: TGTGCCAGCAGTTCTAGCGGGAGACCTCACGGGACCCAGTACTTC. Encoded protein: CASSSSGRPHGTQYF.

This rearrangement joins TRBV7-9 to TRBJ2-1; D unresolved. Germline assignment: CDR1 SEHNR and CDR2 FQNEAQ (reference sequence). The CDR3 consists of 20 residues. V dropped 2 bases and J dropped 1 base, with 24 bases sitting between them. The CDR3 loop reads CASSLRGRSPLLSSYNEQFF. The CDR3, as DNA: TGTGCCAGCAGCTTACGTGGGCGGAGTCCCCTCTTGTCATCCTACAATGAGCAGTTCTTC. Using reference TRBV7-9 and TRBJ2-1 for the parts outside the CDR3, the full variable domain is DTGVSQNPRHKITKRGQNVTFRCDPISEHNRLYWYRQTLGQGPEFLTYFQNEAQLEKSRLLSDRFSAERPKGSFSTLEIQRTEQGDSAMYLCASSLRGRSPLLSSYNEQFFGPGTRLTVL.

This clonotype was seen just once. V usage is TRBV6-6 and J usage is TRBJ2-1; D remains unclear. Per the germline V gene, CDR1 is MNHNY and CDR2 is SVGAGI (reference sequence). With 0 bases removed from V and 7 bases from J, the gap between germline ends came to 4 bases. The CDR3 has 12 residues. CDR3 bases: TGTGCCAGCAGTTACTCATGTAATGAGCAGTTCTTC. Protein: CASSYSCNEQFF.

This chain uses TRBV27 with TRBJ2-3; 8 bases line up with TRBD2. J was trimmed by 6 bases and V by 7 bases; bases with no gene match: 6. Germline CDR1 is MNHEY and CDR2 is SMNVEV (reference sequence). The CDR3 is made up of 13 amino acids. In DNA, the CDR3 is TGTGCCAGCACGGGGGGGCTGGGGGATACGCAGTATTTT. Its translation: CASTGGLGDTQYF.